This T cell receptor (beta chain) was identified during a study of molecular identifiers for immune sequencing clone quantification. Concerning this clonotype: The antigen is not known.

Sorted naive CD8 T cells were those defined as CD8+CD4-CCR7+CD45RA+. Study-wide results and limits: Clones above 20 RNA copies contained over 97% of effector molecules but under 1% of naive ones.

TCRdb re-called the PCR reads through MiXCR, storing one row per CDR3 protein. The sample carries about 500,000 distinct CDR3 sequences, about 22% recorded once. V was pared by 0 bases and J by 3 bases, with 14 bases of the junction left unmatched. CDR1 is SQVTM and CDR2 is ANQGSEA in the germline V gene. CDR3 length: 19 amino acids. This TCR came from a human donor in good health. Some libraries in this study had Jurkat cell RNA spiked in. The chain employs TRBV29-1 and TRBJ1-2; 12 bases match TRBD1. The sequenced sample was naive CD8+ T cells from blood, with Jurkat cell RNA spiked in. Specified subset: FACS-sorted CD8+CD4-CCR7+CD45RA+ naive T cells. The CDR3 DNA sequence: TGCAGCGTTGAAGATCAATTGGGGACAGGGGGCGCTTTGGACTATGGCTACACCTTC. Translating it yields CSVEDQLGTGGALDYGYTF. Full variable domain (rest looked up from reference TRBV29-1 and TRBJ1-2): SAVISQKPSRDICQRGTSLTIQCQVDSQVTMMFWYRQQPGQSLTLIATANQGSEATYESGFVIDKFPISRPNLTFSTLTVSNMSPEDSSIYLCSVEDQLGTGGALDYGYTFGSGTRLTVV.